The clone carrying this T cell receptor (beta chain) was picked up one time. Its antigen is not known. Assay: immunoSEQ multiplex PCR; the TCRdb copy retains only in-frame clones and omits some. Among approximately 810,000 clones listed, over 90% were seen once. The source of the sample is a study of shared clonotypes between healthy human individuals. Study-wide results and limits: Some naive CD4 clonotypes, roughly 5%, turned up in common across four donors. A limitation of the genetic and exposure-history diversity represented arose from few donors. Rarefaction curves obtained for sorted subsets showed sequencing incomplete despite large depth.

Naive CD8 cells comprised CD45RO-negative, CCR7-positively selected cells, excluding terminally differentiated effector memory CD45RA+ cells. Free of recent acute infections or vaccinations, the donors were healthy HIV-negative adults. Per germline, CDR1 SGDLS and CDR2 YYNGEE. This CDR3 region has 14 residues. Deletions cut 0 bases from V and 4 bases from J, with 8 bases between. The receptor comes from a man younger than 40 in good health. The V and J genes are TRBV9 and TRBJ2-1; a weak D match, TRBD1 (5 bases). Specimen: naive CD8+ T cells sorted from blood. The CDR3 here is CASSVEAGYNEQFF. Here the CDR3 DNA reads TGTGCCAGCAGCGTAGAGGCAGGGTACAATGAGCAGTTCTTC.